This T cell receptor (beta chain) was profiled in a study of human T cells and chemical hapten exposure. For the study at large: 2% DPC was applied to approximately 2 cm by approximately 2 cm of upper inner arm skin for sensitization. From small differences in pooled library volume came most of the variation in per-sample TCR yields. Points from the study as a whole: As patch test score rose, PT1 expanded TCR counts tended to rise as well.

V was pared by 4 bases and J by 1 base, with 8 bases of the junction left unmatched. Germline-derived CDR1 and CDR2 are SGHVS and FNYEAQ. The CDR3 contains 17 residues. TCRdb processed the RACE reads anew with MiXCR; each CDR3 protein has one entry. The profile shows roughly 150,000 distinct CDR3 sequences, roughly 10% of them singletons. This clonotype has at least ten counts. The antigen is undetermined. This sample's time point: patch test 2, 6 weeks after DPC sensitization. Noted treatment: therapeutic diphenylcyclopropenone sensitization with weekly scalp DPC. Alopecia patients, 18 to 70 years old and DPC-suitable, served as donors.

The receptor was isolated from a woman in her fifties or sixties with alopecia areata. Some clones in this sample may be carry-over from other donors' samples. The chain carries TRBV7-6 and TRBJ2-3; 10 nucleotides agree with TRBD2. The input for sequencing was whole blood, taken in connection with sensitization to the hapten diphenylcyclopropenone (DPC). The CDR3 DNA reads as TGTGCCAGCAGCTCACCACCCGGGACTAGCGGCACAGATACGCAGTATTTT. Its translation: CASSSPPGTSGTDTQYF. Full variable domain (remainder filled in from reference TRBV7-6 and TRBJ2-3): GAGVSQSPRYKVTKRGQDVALRCDPISGHVSLYWYRQALGQGPEFLTYFNYEAQQDKSGLPNDRFSAERPEGSISTLTIQRTEQRDSAMYRCASSSPPGTSGTDTQYFGPGTRLTVL.